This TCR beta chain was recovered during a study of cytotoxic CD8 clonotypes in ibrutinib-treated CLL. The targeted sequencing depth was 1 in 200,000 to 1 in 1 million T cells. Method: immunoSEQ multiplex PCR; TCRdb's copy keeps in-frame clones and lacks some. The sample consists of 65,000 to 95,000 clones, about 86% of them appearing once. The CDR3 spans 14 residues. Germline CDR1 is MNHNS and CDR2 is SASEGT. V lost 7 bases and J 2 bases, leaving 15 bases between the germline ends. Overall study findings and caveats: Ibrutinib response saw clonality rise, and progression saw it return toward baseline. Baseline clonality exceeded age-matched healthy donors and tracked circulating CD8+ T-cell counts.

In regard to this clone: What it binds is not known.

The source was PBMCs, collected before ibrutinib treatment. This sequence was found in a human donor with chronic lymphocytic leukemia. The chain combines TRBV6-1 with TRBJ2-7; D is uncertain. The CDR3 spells CASIRSGATYEQYF. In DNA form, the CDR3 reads TGTGCCAGCATCAGATCCGGAGCCACCTACGAGCAGTACTTC.